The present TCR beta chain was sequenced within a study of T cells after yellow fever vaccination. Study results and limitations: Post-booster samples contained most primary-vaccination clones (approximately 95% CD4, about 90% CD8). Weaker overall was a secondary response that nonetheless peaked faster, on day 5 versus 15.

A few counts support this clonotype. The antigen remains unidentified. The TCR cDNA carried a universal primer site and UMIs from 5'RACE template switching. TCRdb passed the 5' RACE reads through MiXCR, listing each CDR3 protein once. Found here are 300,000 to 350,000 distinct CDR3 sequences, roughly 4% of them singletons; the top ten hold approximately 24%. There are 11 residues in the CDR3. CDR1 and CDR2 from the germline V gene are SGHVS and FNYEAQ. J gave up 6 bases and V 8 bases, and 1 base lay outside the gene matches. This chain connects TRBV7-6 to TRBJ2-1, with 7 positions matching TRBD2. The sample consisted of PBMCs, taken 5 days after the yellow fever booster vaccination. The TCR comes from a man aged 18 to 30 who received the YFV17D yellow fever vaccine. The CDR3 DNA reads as TGTGCCAGCGCTAGCGGCAATGAGCAGTTCTTC. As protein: CASASGNEQFF.